This T cell receptor beta chain was obtained from a study of T cells after yellow fever vaccination. TCRdb re-called the 5' RACE reads with MiXCR, one entry per CDR3 protein. Among roughly 330,000 distinct CDR3 sequences listed, approximately 7% were seen once. The germline V gene encodes CDR1 DFQATT and CDR2 SNEGSKA (reference sequence). Trimming removed 0 bases from V and 7 bases from J, with 9 bases in between. The CDR3 runs 12 residues. This clonotype was counted only a few times. This clonotype was sampled from a man aged 18 to 29 who received the YFV17D yellow fever vaccine. The V gene is TRBV20-1, the J gene TRBJ1-2; D unclear. Sample: PBMCs, taken around 45 days after the first yellow fever vaccination. Here the CDR3 DNA reads TGCAGTGCTAGAGAGCCGCGGGCTGGCTACACCTTC. Amino acid sequence: CSAREPRAGYTF.